What follows is one TCR beta chain and its context. Its target is not known. This same CDR3 is encoded by further DNA sequences in the sample. Germline CDR1 SGHTA, CDR2 FQGNSA. The germline V and J ends were trimmed by 5 bases and 5 bases, with 12 bases remaining between them. The CDR3 is made up of 13 amino acids. These data are taken from a study of T cell responses to AZD1222 COVID-19 vaccine. As for the study in general: Researchers grouped second doses given at about 4 or about 12 weeks into one pool. Findings and caveats of the study: Clonal diversity may have been underestimated, and the donors were mostly white British, with more females than males. Baseline seropositivity characterized only six AZD1222 recipients. In all cases, repertoires were sampled only after the peak T cell response.

Profiling relied on immunoSEQ multiplex PCR, and the TCRdb table lists in-frame clones only, not all of them. The repertoire has approximately 130,000 clones, 93% of them found once; the top ten carry 0.9% to 0.95%. This specimen was peripheral blood, taken on day 0 of AZD1222 vaccination. The rearrangement uses TRBV7-2 and TRBJ1-2; D unresolved. This TCR was recovered from an adult in good health. The CDR3 region is CASSLDGTYGYTF. For the CDR3, the DNA is TGTGCCAGCAGCCTCGACGGTACTTATGGCTACACCTTC. The full variable domain, rest sourced from reference TRBV7-2 and TRBJ1-2, is GAGVSQSPSNKVTEKGKDVELRCDPISGHTALYWYRQSLGQGLEFLIYFQGNSAPDKSGLPSDRFSAERTGGSVSTLTIQRTQQEDSAVYLCASSLDGTYGYTFGSGTRLTVV.